The 24 T cell receptor beta chains reported below all come from one sample, sequenced in a study of a mutant IDH1 vaccine in newly diagnosed glioma. Assay: immunoSEQ multiplex PCR; the TCRdb copy retains only in-frame clones and omits some. The sample lists 75,000 to 100,000 clones; about 90% were seen once. As to time point: baseline, week 1 (first vaccination visit). Described treatment: pre-vaccination baseline after standard-of-care therapy. Sequences were derived from PBMCs, sampled from a glioma patient treated with radiotherapy, temozolomide or both. These receptors were obtained from a woman aged 45-60 years with glioma.

The J gene is TRBJ1-1, the V gene TRBV28, with no clear D. The CDR3 covers 14 residues. Germline CDR1 and CDR2: MDHEN and SYDVKM. V lost 0 bases to trimming and J lost 4 bases, with 9 bases between them. The CDR3, as DNA: TGTGCCAGCAGTTTATGGGAAGTAGGCACTGAAGCTTTCTTT. Its protein is CASSLWEVGTEAFF.

The chain employs TRBV30 and TRBJ2-5; D is unclear. With 3 bases removed from V and 5 bases from J, the gap between germline ends came to 10 bases. Per germline, CDR1 GTSNPN and CDR2 SVGIG (reference sequence). The CDR3 is 12 amino acids. CDR3 amino acids: CAWRESSETQYF. The CDR3 DNA reads TGTGCCTGGAGAGAATCGAGTGAGACCCAGTACTTC.

V and J are TRBV6-4 and TRBJ2-1, with 8 nucleotides matching TRBD2. The germline CDR1 and CDR2 sequences are MRHNA and SNTAGT. With V trimmed by 10 bases and J by 6 bases, 11 bases remained unmatched. This CDR3 has 14 amino acids. The CDR3 protein is CAIGPGGRINEQFF. For the CDR3, the DNA is TGTGCCATCGGCCCTGGCGGGAGGATCAATGAGCAGTTCTTC.

The V and J genes are TRBV27 and TRBJ2-1; perhaps D is TRBD1 or TRBD2 (6 bases each). Germline-derived CDR1 and CDR2 are MNHEY and SMNVEV (reference sequence). V lost 5 bases and J 7 bases, leaving 15 bases between the germline ends. The CDR3 runs 14 residues. The CDR3 spells CASSPGAKGNEQFF. CDR3 nucleotides: TGTGCCAGCAGTCCGGGGGCGAAGGGTAATGAGCAGTTCTTC.

V is TRBV7-2 and J is TRBJ2-2, with 7 bases identical to TRBD2. The CDR3 sequence is 17 residues long. The V segment lost 5 bases and the J segment 4 bases; nucleotides outside the gene matches: 13. Germline assignment: CDR1 SGHTA and CDR2 FQGNSA. The CDR3 reads CASSPGGGRVRTGELFF. The CDR3 nucleotides are TGTGCCAGCAGCCCGGGTGGCGGGAGAGTACGCACCGGGGAGCTGTTTTTT.

The genes are TRBV7-6 and TRBJ1-6; D unclear. CDR1 SGHVS and CDR2 FNYEAQ come from the germline V gene. Trimming removed 1 base at V and 8 bases at J, with 9 bases between. The CDR3 runs 14 residues. CDR3 residues: CASSLEGYDSPLHF. CDR3 coding DNA: TGTGCCAGCAGCTTAGAAGGGTACGATTCACCCCTCCACTTT. Drawing the rest from reference TRBV7-6 and TRBJ1-6, the complete variable domain is GAGVSQSPRYKVTKRGQDVALRCDPISGHVSLYWYRQALGQGPEFLTYFNYEAQQDKSGLPNDRFSAERPEGSISTLTIQRTEQRDSAMYRCASSLEGYDSPLHFGNGTRLTVT.

The genes are TRBV11-1 and TRBJ2-7; 7 nucleotides agree with TRBD1. Losses at the gene ends were 3 bases for V and 6 bases for J; bases not matched to a gene: 11. Germline CDR1 is SGHAT and CDR2 is FQDESV (reference sequence). CDR3 length: 15 residues. The CDR3 DNA is TGTGCCAGCAGCTTGGGGACAGACATTAGTAGCGAGCAGTACTTC. Protein: CASSLGTDISSEQYF.

The rearrangement links TRBV7-6 to TRBJ1-4; D is ambiguous. The CDR3 runs to 13 residues. Trimming took 1 base from V and 8 from J, leaving 8 bases between them. Per germline, CDR1 SGHVS and CDR2 FNYEAQ. Here the CDR3 DNA reads TGTGCCAGCAGCTTAGGGGAGTTGGAAAAACTGTTTTTT. It specifies CASSLGELEKLFF.

CDR3 sequence: CASSAKRTYEQYF. The CDR3 region has the DNA TGTGCCAGCAGCGCAAAAAGGACATACGAGCAGTACTTC. The chain has TRBV7-9 and TRBJ2-7; perhaps TRBD1 as D (5 bases). Per germline, CDR1 SEHNR and CDR2 FQNEAQ (reference sequence). This CDR3 has 13 residues. With 5 bases removed from V and 4 bases from J, the gap between germline ends came to 12 bases.

The chain joins TRBV28 to TRBJ1-5; perhaps TRBD1 as D (5 bases). The CDR3 has 21 amino acids. Deletions cut 3 bases from V and 0 bases from J, with 27 bases between. Germline CDR1 is MDHEN and CDR2 is SYDVKM. Here the CDR3 DNA reads TGTGCCAGCAGTTTTATCCGGGTAGGGGATTGGCGAGTACATAGCAATCAGCCCCAGCATTTT. Translated: CASSFIRVGDWRVHSNQPQHF.

The chain has TRBV6-1 and TRBJ2-1; D not certain. Germline V CDR1 and CDR2: MNHNS, SASEGT. Trimming removed 6 bases from V and 0 bases from J, with 9 bases in between. This CDR3 region has 14 residues. In nucleotides, the CDR3 is TGTGCCAGCAGCAGCGCAAGCTCCTACAATGAGCAGTTCTTC. Its protein is CASSSASSYNEQFF.

This rearrangement joins TRBV6-1 to TRBJ2-1; 8 nucleotides match TRBD1. The V and J ends lost 2 bases and 3 bases, in that order; junction bases with no gene match: 3. The CDR3 runs to 15 residues. CDR1 is MNHNS, CDR2 SASEGT, per germline. The CDR3 DNA reads TGTGCCAGCAGTGAAAGTACAGGGGGCTACAATGAGCAGTTCTTC. Amino acid sequence: CASSESTGGYNEQFF.

This chain connects TRBV5-3 to TRBJ1-6, with D perhaps matching TRBD1 (5 bases). TRBV5-3 is classed as an ORF, of uncertain function. V lost 1 base and J lost 7, with 15 bases in between. The CDR3 length is 16 residues. The CDR3 region is CARSLKKADSNSPLHF. As DNA, the CDR3 is TGTGCCAGAAGCTTGAAAAAGGCAGACAGCAATTCACCCCTCCACTTT.

The rearrangement links TRBV9 to TRBJ1-2; 9 positions match TRBD1. This CDR3 spans 15 amino acids. The germline V gene has CDR1 SGDLS and CDR2 YYNGEE. V lost 5 bases and J lost 4; bases outside the gene matches: 9. The CDR3 nucleotides read TGTGCCAGCAGGGCACAGGGGGCCGTGAGCTATGGCTACACCTTC. It encodes CASRAQGAVSYGYTF.

This clone rates as medium-sized. The J gene is TRBJ2-1, the V gene TRBV20-1, with 8 bases fitting TRBD1. Germline V gene lookup returns CDR1 DFQATT and CDR2 SNEGSKA (reference sequence). CDR3 length: 11 amino acids. The V and J ends lost 6 bases and 15 bases, in that order; junction bases with no gene match: 10. CDR3 in DNA: TGCAGTGCAGGACAGGGATCCCTCCGGTTCTTC. This codes for CSAGQGSLRFF.

The V and J genes are TRBV5-8 and TRBJ1-1; D possibly corresponds to TRBD1 (5 bases). V was trimmed by 1 base and J by 2 bases, leaving 9 bases between them. The CDR3 has 14 residues. Germline values: CDR1 SGHTS, CDR2 YDEGEE. The CDR3 DNA sequence: TGTGCCAGCAGCTTGCGGGGCTATAACACTGAAGCTTTCTTT. Translated, it gives CASSLRGYNTEAFF. The full variable domain, completed using reference TRBV5-8 and TRBJ1-1, is EAGVTQSPTHLIKTRGQQATLRCSPISGHTSVYWYQQALGLGLQFLLWYDEGEERNRGNFPPRFSGRQFPNYSSELNVNALELEDSALYLCASSLRGYNTEAFFGQGTRLTVV.

CDR3 loop: CASSMTGGSYNEQFF. The DNA of the CDR3 is TGTGCCAGCTCCATGACAGGGGGCTCCTACAATGAGCAGTTCTTC. The chain couples TRBV2 to TRBJ2-1; the match to TRBD1 covers 9 bases. The CDR3 is 15 residues long. The germline CDR1 and CDR2 sequences are SNHLY and FYNNEI. The junction had 5 bases not matched to a gene; V was cut back by 8 bases and J by 0 bases.

This chain connects TRBV19 to TRBJ2-7, with D uncertain. V was shortened by 3 bases and J by 2 bases, with 11 bases between the two germline ends. CDR3 size: 14 residues. The germline V gene has CDR1 LNHDA and CDR2 SQIVND (reference sequence). The DNA for the CDR3 is TGTGCCAGTAGTATCGTCGGACCGACCTACGAGCAGTACTTC. Translation gives CASSIVGPTYEQYF.

V and J are TRBV19 and TRBJ2-1, with TRBD2 identical over 12 bases. Germline V CDR1 and CDR2: LNHDA, SQIVND (reference sequence). Trimming took 5 bases from V and 6 from J; bases not matched to a gene: 5. The CDR3 totals 15 residues. The CDR3 loop is CASSVLAGGSNEQFF. The CDR3 coding sequence is TGTGCCAGTAGTGTCCTAGCGGGAGGGAGCAATGAGCAGTTCTTC.

This chain connects TRBV25-1 to TRBJ2-1, with 10 nucleotides matching TRBD2. Germline values: CDR1 MGHDK, CDR2 SYGVNS. The CDR3 has 15 amino acids. V gave up 7 bases and J gave up 9 bases; unmatched junction bases: 12. This chain's CDR3 is CASTNGLAGVGEQFF. CDR3 DNA: TGTGCCAGCACAAACGGGCTAGCGGGAGTAGGTGAGCAGTTCTTC.

The chain has TRBV19 and TRBJ1-6; D is unresolved. CDR3 length: 14 residues. V lost 4 bases, J lost 7 bases, and 11 bases lay in between. From germline, CDR1 is LNHDA and CDR2 SQIVND (reference sequence). The DNA of the CDR3 is TGTGCCAGTAGTAACGTGCCGCGGAATTCACCCCTCCACTTT. Amino acids: CASSNVPRNSPLHF.

The genes are TRBV11-2 and TRBJ2-7; 10 bases align to TRBD2. The CDR3 is 13 amino acids. After removal of 6 bases from V and 3 bases from J, the junction contained 2 bases not matched to a gene. CDR1 and CDR2 (germline): SGHAT, FQNNGV. The CDR3 nucleotides are TGTGCCAGCAGAGGGACTAGCGTCTACGAGCAGTACTTC. Translation gives CASRGTSVYEQYF.

The chain joins TRBV11-2 to TRBJ2-7; D gene ambiguous. CDR3 length: 13 residues. The V end lost 5 bases, the J end lost 4 bases, and 12 bases lay between the germline ends. Germline values: CDR1 SGHAT, CDR2 FQNNGV. The CDR3 loop reads CASSLTDGYEQYF. The CDR3 nucleotides are TGTGCCAGCAGCCTCACAGACGGTTACGAGCAGTACTTC.

The genes are TRBV5-1 and TRBJ2-1; the match to TRBD2 covers 9 bases. The germline gives CDR1 SGHRS, CDR2 YFSETQ. V lost 4 bases and J lost 4; bases outside the gene matches: 9. The CDR3 is 16 amino acids. The CDR3 loop is CASSRGLADLYNEQFF. The CDR3 DNA sequence: TGCGCCAGCAGCCGGGGACTAGCAGACCTTTACAATGAGCAGTTCTTC.